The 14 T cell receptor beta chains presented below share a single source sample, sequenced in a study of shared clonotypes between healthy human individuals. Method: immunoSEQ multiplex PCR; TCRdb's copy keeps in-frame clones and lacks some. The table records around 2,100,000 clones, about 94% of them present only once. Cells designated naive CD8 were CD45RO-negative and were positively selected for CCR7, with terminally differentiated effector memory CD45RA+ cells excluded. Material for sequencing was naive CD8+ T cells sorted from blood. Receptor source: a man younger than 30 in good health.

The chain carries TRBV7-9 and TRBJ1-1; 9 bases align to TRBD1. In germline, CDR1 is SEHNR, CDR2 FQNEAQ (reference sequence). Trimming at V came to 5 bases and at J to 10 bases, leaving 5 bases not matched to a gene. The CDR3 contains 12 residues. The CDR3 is CASSEQGAGAFF. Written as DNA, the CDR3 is TGTGCCAGCAGCGAACAGGGGGCAGGAGCTTTCTTT.

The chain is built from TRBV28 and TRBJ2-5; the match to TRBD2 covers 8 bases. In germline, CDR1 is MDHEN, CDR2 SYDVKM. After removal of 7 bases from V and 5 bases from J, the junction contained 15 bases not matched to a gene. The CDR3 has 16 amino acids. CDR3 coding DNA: TGTGCCAGCATCCAACGCCCAGCGGGAGTCGTGGAGACCCAGTACTTC. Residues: CASIQRPAGVVETQYF.

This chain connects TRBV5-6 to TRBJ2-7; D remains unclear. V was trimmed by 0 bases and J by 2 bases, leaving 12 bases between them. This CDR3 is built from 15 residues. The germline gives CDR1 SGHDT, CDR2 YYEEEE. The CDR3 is CASSLDGHGTYEQYF. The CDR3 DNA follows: TGTGCCAGCAGCTTGGATGGCCACGGTACCTACGAGCAGTACTTC.

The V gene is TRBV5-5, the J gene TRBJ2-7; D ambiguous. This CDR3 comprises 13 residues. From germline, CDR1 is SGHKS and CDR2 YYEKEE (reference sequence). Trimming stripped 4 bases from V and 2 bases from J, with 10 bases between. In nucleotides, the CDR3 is TGTGCCAGCAGCCCATGGAATACCTACGAGCAGTACTTC. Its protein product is CASSPWNTYEQYF.

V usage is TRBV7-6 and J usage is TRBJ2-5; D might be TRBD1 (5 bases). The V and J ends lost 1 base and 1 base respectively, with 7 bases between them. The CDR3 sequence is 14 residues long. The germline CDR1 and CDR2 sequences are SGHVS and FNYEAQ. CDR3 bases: TGTGCCAGCAGCTTAGGACAGAGCCAAGAGACCCAGTACTTC. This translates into CASSLGQSQETQYF. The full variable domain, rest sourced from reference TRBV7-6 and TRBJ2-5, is GAGVSQSPRYKVTKRGQDVALRCDPISGHVSLYWYRQALGQGPEFLTYFNYEAQQDKSGLPNDRFSAERPEGSISTLTIQRTEQRDSAMYRCASSLGQSQETQYFGPGTRLLVL.

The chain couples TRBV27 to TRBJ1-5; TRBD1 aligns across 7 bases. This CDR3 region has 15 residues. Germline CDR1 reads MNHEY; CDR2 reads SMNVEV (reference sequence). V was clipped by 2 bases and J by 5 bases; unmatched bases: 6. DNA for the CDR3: TGTGCCAGCAGTTTAGCAGGGGGATTGGATCAGCCCCAGCATTTT. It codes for CASSLAGGLDQPQHF.

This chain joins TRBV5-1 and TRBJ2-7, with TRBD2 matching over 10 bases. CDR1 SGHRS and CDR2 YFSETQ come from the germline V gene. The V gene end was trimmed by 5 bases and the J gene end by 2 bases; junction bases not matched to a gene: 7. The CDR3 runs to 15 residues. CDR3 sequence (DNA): TGCGCCAGCAGAGAAGGACTAGCGGTTACCTACGAGCAGTACTTC. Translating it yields CASREGLAVTYEQYF.

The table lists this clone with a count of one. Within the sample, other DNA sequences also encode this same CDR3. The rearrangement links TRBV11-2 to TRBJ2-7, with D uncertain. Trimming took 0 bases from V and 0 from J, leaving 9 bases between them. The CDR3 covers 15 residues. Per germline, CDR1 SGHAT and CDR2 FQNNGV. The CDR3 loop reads CASSLEGRSSYEQYF. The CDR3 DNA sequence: TGTGCCAGCAGCTTAGAAGGCCGCAGCTCCTACGAGCAGTACTTC.

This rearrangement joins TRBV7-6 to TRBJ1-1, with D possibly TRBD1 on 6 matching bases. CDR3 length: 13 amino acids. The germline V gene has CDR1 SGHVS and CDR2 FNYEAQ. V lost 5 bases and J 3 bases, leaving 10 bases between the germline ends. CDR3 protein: CASSSGQYTEAFF. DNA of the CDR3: TGTGCCAGCAGCAGTGGACAGTACACTGAAGCTTTCTTT. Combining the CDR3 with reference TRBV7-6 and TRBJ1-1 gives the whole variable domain GAGVSQSPRYKVTKRGQDVALRCDPISGHVSLYWYRQALGQGPEFLTYFNYEAQQDKSGLPNDRFSAERPEGSISTLTIQRTEQRDSAMYRCASSSGQYTEAFFGQGTRLTVV.

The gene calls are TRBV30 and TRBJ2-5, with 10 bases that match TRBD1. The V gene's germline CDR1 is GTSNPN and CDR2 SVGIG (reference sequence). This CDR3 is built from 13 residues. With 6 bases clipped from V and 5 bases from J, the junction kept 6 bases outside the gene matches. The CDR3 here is CACKTGGEETQYF. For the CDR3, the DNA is TGTGCCTGTAAGACAGGGGGCGAGGAGACCCAGTACTTC.

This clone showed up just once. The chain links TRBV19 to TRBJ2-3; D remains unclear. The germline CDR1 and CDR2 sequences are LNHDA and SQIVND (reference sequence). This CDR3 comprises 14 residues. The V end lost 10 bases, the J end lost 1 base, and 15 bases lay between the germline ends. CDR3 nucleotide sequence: TGTGCCACCTCCTCTGTTAGTCGCACAGATACGCAGTATTTT. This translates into CATSSVSRTDTQYF.

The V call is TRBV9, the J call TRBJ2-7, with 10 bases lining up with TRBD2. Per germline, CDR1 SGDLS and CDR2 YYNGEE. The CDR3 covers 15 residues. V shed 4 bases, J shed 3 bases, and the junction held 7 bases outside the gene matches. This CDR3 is CASSPSGGVYYEQYF. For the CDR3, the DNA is TGTGCCAGCAGCCCCAGCGGGGGGGTCTACTACGAGCAGTACTTC.

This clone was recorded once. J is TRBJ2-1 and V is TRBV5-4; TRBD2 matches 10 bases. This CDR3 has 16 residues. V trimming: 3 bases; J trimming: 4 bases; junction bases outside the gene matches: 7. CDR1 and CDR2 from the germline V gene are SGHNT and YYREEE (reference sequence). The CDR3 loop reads CASSSGTSAKYNEQFF. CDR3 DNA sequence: TGTGCCAGCAGCTCGGGGACTAGCGCGAAGTACAATGAGCAGTTCTTC.

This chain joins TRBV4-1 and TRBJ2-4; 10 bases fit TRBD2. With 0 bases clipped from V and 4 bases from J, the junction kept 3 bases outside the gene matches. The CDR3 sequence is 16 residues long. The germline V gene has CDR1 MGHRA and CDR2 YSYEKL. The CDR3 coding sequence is TGCGCCAGCAGCCAAGATGGAGCGGGGGGGAAAAACATTCAGTACTTC. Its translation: CASSQDGAGGKNIQYF.